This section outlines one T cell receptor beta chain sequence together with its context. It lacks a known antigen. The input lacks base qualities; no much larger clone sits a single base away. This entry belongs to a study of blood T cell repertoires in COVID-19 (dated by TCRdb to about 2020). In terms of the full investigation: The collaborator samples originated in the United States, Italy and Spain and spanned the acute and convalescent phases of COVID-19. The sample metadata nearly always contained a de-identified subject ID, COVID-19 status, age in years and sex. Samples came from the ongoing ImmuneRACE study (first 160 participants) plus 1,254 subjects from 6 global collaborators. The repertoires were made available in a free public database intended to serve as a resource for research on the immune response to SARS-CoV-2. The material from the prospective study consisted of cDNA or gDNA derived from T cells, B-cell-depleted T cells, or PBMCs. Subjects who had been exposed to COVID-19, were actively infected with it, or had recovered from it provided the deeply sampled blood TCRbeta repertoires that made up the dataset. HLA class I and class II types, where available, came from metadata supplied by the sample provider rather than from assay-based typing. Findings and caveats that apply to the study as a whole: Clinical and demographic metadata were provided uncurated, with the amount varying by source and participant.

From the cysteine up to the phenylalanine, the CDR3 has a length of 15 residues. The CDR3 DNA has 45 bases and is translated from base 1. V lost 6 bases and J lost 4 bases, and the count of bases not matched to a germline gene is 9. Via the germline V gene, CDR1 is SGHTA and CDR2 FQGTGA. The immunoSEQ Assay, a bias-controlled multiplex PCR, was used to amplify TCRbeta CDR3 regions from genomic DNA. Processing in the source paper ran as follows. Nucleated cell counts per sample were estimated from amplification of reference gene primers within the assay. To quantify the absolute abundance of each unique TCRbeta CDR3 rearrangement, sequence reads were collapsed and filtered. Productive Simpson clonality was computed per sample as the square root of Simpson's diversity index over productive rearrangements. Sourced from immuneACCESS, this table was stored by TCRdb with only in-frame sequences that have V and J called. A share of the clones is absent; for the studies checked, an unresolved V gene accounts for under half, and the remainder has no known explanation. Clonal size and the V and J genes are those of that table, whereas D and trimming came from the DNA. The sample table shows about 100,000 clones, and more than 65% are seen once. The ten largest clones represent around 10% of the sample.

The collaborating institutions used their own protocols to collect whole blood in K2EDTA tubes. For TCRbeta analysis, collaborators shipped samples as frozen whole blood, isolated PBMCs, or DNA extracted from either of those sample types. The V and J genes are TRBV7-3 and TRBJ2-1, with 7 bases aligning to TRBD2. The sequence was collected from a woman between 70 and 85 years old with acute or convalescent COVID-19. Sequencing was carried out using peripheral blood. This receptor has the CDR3 CASSLADSSYNEQFF. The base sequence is TGTGCCAGCAGTCTAGCGGACTCCTCTTACAATGAGCAGTTCTTC.